This T cell receptor beta chain was sequenced for a study of T cells expressing NK-cell markers. Overall study findings and caveats: Dominance of the CD3+CD56-NKG2C+ fraction by these clonotypes also held in a handful of donors.

Notes on this clonotype: The antigen is unknown.

One entry per CDR3 protein, without DNA, is what TCRdb gives after re-calling the 5' RACE reads. This table holds almost 450,000 distinct CDR3 sequences. Germline CDR1 reads KGHSH; CDR2 reads LQKENI. This CDR3 is 14 amino acids long. The receptor comes from a woman between 18 and 69 years old in good health. The sequenced sample was blood T cells: a sorted CD56 or NKG2C T cell subset, CD4+ or CD8+ T cells, or bulk PBMC T cells (not recorded which). The chain employs TRBV18 and TRBJ1-1. CDR3 protein: CASSELSLNTEAFF. The whole variable domain, remainder taken from reference TRBV18 and TRBJ1-1, is NAGVMQNPRHLVRRRGQEARLRCSPMKGHSHVYWYRQLPEEGLKFMVYLQKENIIDESGMPKERFSAEFPKEGPSILRIQQVVRGDSAAYFCASSELSLNTEAFFGQGTRLTVV.